The clone carrying this T cell receptor beta chain was found once. The antigen remains undetermined. Trimming took 2 bases from V and 0 from J, leaving 13 bases between them. Germline loops: CDR1 SGHVS, CDR2 FQNEAQ. The CDR3 length is 16 residues. This entry belongs to a study of OX40 agonist ivuxolimab in advanced cancers. In the study overall: A history of anti-PD-1, anti-PD-L1 or anti-CTLA-4 therapy was acceptable, and about 37% had some.

Data came from immunoSEQ multiplex PCR; TCRdb stores just in-frame clones and leaves some out. The sample contains about 81,000 clones, more than 75% of which appear only once. Study conclusions and caveats: Specificity for antigen went undetermined in the expanded peripheral T cells.

Excluded were patients having autoimmune disease history or systemic immunosuppression. Sampling times: baseline, cycle 4 day 1, cycle 7 day 1. This chain joins TRBV7-8 and TRBJ1-1, with D possibly matching TRBD1 (5 bases). This receptor was identified in an adult with an advanced solid tumor such as melanoma, head and neck, liver or kidney cancer. The sequences come from CD4+ or CD8+ T cells sorted from blood, collected in a trial of the OX40 agonist ivuxolimab. The CDR3: CASSLNTGPLNTEAFF. The CDR3 coding sequence is TGTGCCAGCAGCTTAAATACGGGGCCGTTGAACACTGAAGCTTTCTTT. The full variable domain, completed using reference TRBV7-8 and TRBJ1-1, is GAGVSQSPRYKVAKRGQDVALRCDPISGHVSLFWYQQALGQGPEFLTYFQNEAQLDKSGLPSDRFFAERPEGSVSTLKIQRTQQEDSAVYLCASSLNTGPLNTEAFFGQGTRLTVV.